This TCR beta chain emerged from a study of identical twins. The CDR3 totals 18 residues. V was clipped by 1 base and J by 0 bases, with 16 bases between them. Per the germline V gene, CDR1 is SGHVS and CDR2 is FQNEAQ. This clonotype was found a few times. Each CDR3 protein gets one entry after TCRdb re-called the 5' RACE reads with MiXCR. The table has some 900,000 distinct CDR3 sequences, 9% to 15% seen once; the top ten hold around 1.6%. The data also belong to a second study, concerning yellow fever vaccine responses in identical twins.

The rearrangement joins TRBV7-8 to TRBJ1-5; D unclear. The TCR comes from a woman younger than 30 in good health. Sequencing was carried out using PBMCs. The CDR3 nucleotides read TGTGCCAGCAGCTTAGGGAGAGTTAGCAGTTATAGCAATCAGCCCCAGCATTTT. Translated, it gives CASSLGRVSSYSNQPQHF.